This TCR beta chain emerged from a study of blood T cell repertoires in COVID-19. Study at large: PBMCs, B-cell-depleted T cells, or T cells were the source of the cDNA or gDNA that made up the material.

Germline CDR1 is MNHEY and CDR2 is SMNVEV (reference sequence). The CDR3 has 15 residues. Trimming took 5 bases from V and 4 from J, leaving 15 bases between them. Assay: immunoSEQ multiplex PCR; the TCRdb copy retains only in-frame clones and omits some. There are under 150,000 clones in the sample; about four fifths occur only once, and approximately 14% lies in the top ten. This clone was seen only a few times. Sequencing was done on a sample of peripheral blood. The chain employs TRBV27 and TRBJ1-3; a possible D gene is TRBD1 (5 bases). The clonotype was recovered from a man older than 75 with acute or convalescent COVID-19. CDR3 loop: CASSIQGREGNTIYF. CDR3 nucleotide sequence: TGTGCCAGCAGTATCCAGGGCCGAGAAGGAAACACCATATATTTT.